These T cell receptor beta chains were read from a single sample in a study of regulatory T cells in long-lasting Graves disease. Using its own MiXCR run on the multiplex PCR reads, TCRdb lists one record per CDR3 protein. Of around 250,000 distinct CDR3 sequences listed, about 18% are singletons. This sample was shared with a second study, whose subject was T cells in Graves' hyperthyroidism and ophthalmopathy.

Source: peripheral blood mononuclear cells (PBMCs), taken at new diagnosis, from a patient treated with antithyroid drugs. These receptors were obtained from a woman in her 30s with Graves disease. Both conserved end residues are part of each CDR3. D genes are given only for firm matches. Clone sizes are given selectively: once, few, many, or a class where the clone is expanded.

16,-,TRBV25-1,TRBJ2-5,few,CASSRTGRTGRETQYF,TGTGCCAGCAGTAGAACCGGACGGACGGGGCGAGAGACCCAGTACTTC
13,-,TRBV20-1,TRBJ1-2,many,CSARTPTDYGYTF,TGCAGTGCTAGAACCCCGACAGACTATGGCTACACCTTC
14,TRBD1,TRBV7-3,TRBJ1-2,many,CASSLGTGLGGYTF,TGTGCCAGCAGCTTGGGGACAGGGCTTGGGGGCTACACCTTC
13,-,TRBV20-1,TRBJ2-3,many,CSASSGVGDTQYF,TGCAGTGCTAGTTCCGGGGTCGGAGATACGCAGTATTTT
14,-,TRBV19,TRBJ1-1,many,CASSLQRGNTEAFF,TGTGCCAGTAGTCTACAGAGGGGAAACACTGAAGCTTTCTTT
15,-,TRBV7-2,TRBJ1-1,once,CASSLDSQGNTEAFF,TGTGCCAGCAGCTTAGACAGCCAAGGGAACACTGAAGCTTTCTTT
16,TRBD2,TRBV7-2,TRBJ2-2,many,CATKPGGAGGDGELFF,TGTGCCACCAAACCCGGGGGGGCCGGGGGTGACGGGGAGCTGTTTTTT
14,-,TRBV18,TRBJ1-2,many,CASSFPTDYYGYTF,TGTGCCAGCTCCTTCCCGACAGACTACTATGGCTACACCTTC
15,-,TRBV6-5,TRBJ2-7,many,CASSYSPGDSYEQYF,TGTGCCAGCAGTTACTCTCCGGGAGACTCCTACGAGCAGTACTTC
15,TRBD2,TRBV5-1,TRBJ2-3,many,CASSTGGANTDTQYF,TGCGCCAGCAGCACCGGGGGGGCAAACACAGATACGCAGTATTTT
15,-,TRBV18,TRBJ2-3,-,CASSTTGGGVDTQYF,TGTGCCAGCTCGACGACTGGCGGCGGGGTTGATACGCAGTATTTT
15,TRBD1,TRBV2,TRBJ1-6,-,CASSPRDRGNSPLHF,TGTGCCAGCAGTCCACGGGACAGGGGCAATTCACCCCTCCACTTT
13,-,TRBV9,TRBJ2-1,many,CASSEAAYNEQFF,TGTGCCAGCAGCGAGGCGGCATACAATGAGCAGTTCTTC
15,-,TRBV11-2,TRBJ1-6,many,CASSLTPLRDSPLHF,TGTGCCAGCAGCTTAACACCCCTAAGGGATTCACCCCTCCACTTT
16,TRBD1,TRBV27,TRBJ1-6,few,CASSSLATGVDSPLHF,TGTGCCAGCAGTTCGCTAGCGACAGGGGTGGATTCACCCCTCCACTTT
13,-,TRBV6-4,TRBJ2-5,few,CASSDSNGGTQYF,TGTGCCAGCAGTGACTCCAACGGGGGGACCCAGTACTTC
13,-,TRBV20-1,TRBJ1-1,many,CSAPAIMNTEAFF,TGCAGTGCCCCCGCCATTATGAACACTGAAGCTTTCTTT
14,TRBD2,TRBV2,TRBJ2-1,many,CASSLTSGAFEQFF,TGTGCCAGCAGTTTGACTAGCGGGGCTTTTGAGCAGTTCTTC
15,-,TRBV6-1,TRBJ1-1,few,CASSLSPRLNTEAFF,TGTGCCAGCAGTCTCTCCCCCAGGTTAAACACTGAAGCTTTCTTT
15,-,TRBV12-3/TRBV12-4,TRBJ2-3,few,CASTRGPLSTDTQYF,TGTGCCAGCACCCGGGGGCCCCTTAGCACAGATACGCAGTATTTT
15,-,TRBV3-1,TRBJ2-1,-,CASSQPTWGVDEQFF,TGTGCCAGCAGCCAACCTACCTGGGGGGTGGATGAGCAGTTCTTC
15,TRBD1,TRBV20-1,TRBJ1-5,-,CSARDGTGSGQPQHF,TGCAGTGCTAGAGATGGGACAGGGAGTGGTCAGCCCCAGCATTTT